The source of this T cell receptor (beta chain) is a study of T cells in Graves' hyperthyroidism and ophthalmopathy. Findings and limits, study-wide: The model predicted ophthalmopathy a median around 6.5 months before onset. The majority of expanded thyroid clonotypes above 0.001 also appeared in blood.

Clinicians diagnosed patients from clinical symptoms, serum thyroxine and TRAb, thyroid ultrasound and orbital computed tomography. Germline loops: CDR1 SGHKS, CDR2 YYEKEE (reference sequence). CDR3 length equals 14 residues. V lost 4 bases to trimming and J lost 2 bases, with 12 bases between them. Amplification targeted TCR beta CDR3 regions from RNA transcripts. The TCR CDR3 first-round RT-PCR relied on the HTBI primer set. One entry per CDR3 protein, called by TCRdb with MiXCR from the multiplex PCR reads. Counted here are approximately 640,000 distinct CDR3 sequences, 40% to 55% occurring once; the ten biggest clones make up less than 9.5%. Regarding this clonotype: The antigen is not known.

This sequence originates from an adult man with Graves' disease, either hyperthyroidism or ophthalmopathy (not recorded which). The sequencing sample was made of peripheral blood or thyroid tissue (not recorded which). The genes are TRBV5-5 and TRBJ1-2, with D perhaps matching TRBD1 (5 bases). CDR3 DNA sequence: TGTGCCAGCAGCACGTTCGGGACCAACTATGGCTACACCTTC. It yields the protein CASSTFGTNYGYTF.